This T cell receptor beta chain was obtained from a study of control samples from healthy donors and cancer patients. The table came from immunoSEQ multiplex PCR; TCRdb's copy has only in-frame clones and leaves some out. The sample consists of 100,000 to 150,000 clones, roughly 92% of them appearing once. In germline, CDR1 is SNHLY, CDR2 FYNNEI. The CDR3 runs to 14 residues. Trimming removed 3 bases from V and 4 bases from J, with 12 bases in between. Note on this clone: Other DNA sequences within the sample encode an identical CDR3.

Sequenced sample: PBMCs. The clonotype comes from a man older than 75 with head and neck cancer. The V call is TRBV2, the J call TRBJ2-5; the D is unclear. The CDR3 nucleotides read TGTGCCAGCAGTGAGAGGACCCGAGGAGAGACCCAGTACTTC. The encoded protein is CASSERTRGETQYF.